The 17 T cell receptor beta chains presented below share a single source sample, sequenced in a study of cytomegalovirus exposure and HLA in healthy donors. The PCR used 60 Vbeta and 13 Jbeta primers. Using immunoSEQ multiplex PCR, the repertoire was profiled, and TCRdb retains in-frame clones only, with some absent. This table holds approximately 150,000 clones, approximately 80% found once. Source material: PBMCs. The receptors were gathered from a woman aged 40 to 50 in good health and CMV-seropositive.

This clone was found a few times. The chain uses TRBV7-9 and TRBJ2-1, with D unresolved. V was cut by 4 bases and J by 8 bases, with 6 bases left in between. Germline CDR1 SEHNR, CDR2 FQNEAQ (reference sequence). This CDR3 spans 11 amino acids. The CDR3 DNA sequence: TGTGCCAGCAGCTGGAGCGATGAGCAGTTCTTC. It translates to CASSWSDEQFF.

The gene calls are TRBV5-4 and TRBJ2-3; 8 bases are shared with TRBD1. This CDR3 is built from 13 residues. Germline trimming cut 4 bases from V and 6 bases from J; bases unmatched to any gene: 4. Germline CDR1 is SGHNT and CDR2 is YYREEE (reference sequence). DNA for the CDR3: TGTGCCAGCAGCACGACAGGGGCGGATACGCAGTATTTT. It translates to CASSTTGADTQYF.

V gene TRBV6-6 combines with J gene TRBJ2-7; no reliable D call. The length of the CDR3 is 13 residues. The V and J ends lost 6 bases and 1 base respectively, with 10 bases between them. The germline CDR1 and CDR2 sequences are MNHNY and SVGAGI (reference sequence). CDR3 loop: CASSRDMSYEQYF. The CDR3 coding sequence is TGTGCCAGCAGCCGAGACATGTCCTACGAGCAGTACTTC.

This clone was detected a few times. V is TRBV7-9 and J is TRBJ1-2; 8 nucleotides match TRBD1. This CDR3 is built from 14 residues. CDR1 is SEHNR, CDR2 FQNEAQ, per germline (reference sequence). V lost 5 bases to trimming and J lost 2 bases; unmatched junction nucleotides: 4. The CDR3 DNA is TGTGCCAGCAGCCAACAGGGGGGGAACTATGGCTACACCTTC. This encodes CASSQQGGNYGYTF. The variable domain in full, completed from reference TRBV7-9 and TRBJ1-2, reads DTGVSQNPRHKITKRGQNVTFRCDPISEHNRLYWYRQTLGQGPEFLTYFQNEAQLEKSRLLSDRFSAERPKGSFSTLEIQRTEQGDSAMYLCASSQQGGNYGYTFGSGTRLTVV.

The chain recombines TRBV2 with TRBJ2-1; a possible D gene is TRBD1 (6 bases). Germline V gives CDR1 SNHLY, CDR2 FYNNEI. V lost 3 bases to trimming and J lost 6 bases, with 12 bases between them. The CDR3 contains 14 residues. The CDR3 bases are TGTGCCAGCAGTGAGAGAACAGGGTTCAATGAGCAGTTCTTC. Translation: CASSERTGFNEQFF.

This chain connects TRBV5-8 to TRBJ2-3; 7 bases line up with TRBD2. The CDR3 is 17 amino acids. V trimming: 4 bases; J trimming: 0 bases; junction bases outside the gene matches: 11. Germline V CDR1 and CDR2: SGHTS, YDEGEE. CDR3 in amino acids: CASSKPPGLPSTDTQYF. The DNA of the CDR3 is TGTGCCAGCAGCAAGCCACCGGGACTACCGAGCACAGATACGCAGTATTTT.

This sequence joins TRBV5-6 and TRBJ2-1; TRBD2 aligns across 7 bases. The junction had 6 bases not matched to a gene; V was cut back by 0 bases and J by 0 bases. CDR3 size: 17 residues. Germline assignment: CDR1 SGHDT and CDR2 YYEEEE. This CDR3 is CASSLAGDYGSYNEQFF. The CDR3 DNA reads as TGTGCCAGCAGCTTGGCCGGGGACTATGGCTCCTACAATGAGCAGTTCTTC.

The V call is TRBV4-2, the J call TRBJ2-7; 12 nucleotides match TRBD2. This CDR3 is built from 18 residues. Germline CDR1 and CDR2: LGHNA and YNFKEQ. J was trimmed by 0 bases and V by 3 bases; bases with no gene match: 9. Written as DNA, the CDR3 is TGTGCCAGCAGCCAGTCGACTAGCGGGAGCGCCACCTCCTACGAGCAGTACTTC. It specifies CASSQSTSGSATSYEQYF.

This sequence joins TRBV5-1 and TRBJ2-1; TRBD2 agrees at 10 bases. Per germline, CDR1 SGHRS and CDR2 YFSETQ. The CDR3 is 16 residues long. V was pared by 0 bases and J by 4 bases, with 4 bases of the junction left unmatched. The CDR3 region is CASSLDLAGEYNEQFF. CDR3 nucleotides: TGCGCCAGCAGCTTGGATCTAGCGGGAGAGTACAATGAGCAGTTCTTC.

The rearrangement uses TRBV23-1 and TRBJ2-7; 10 bases are a match to TRBD2. TRBV23-1 is identified as an open reading frame with a role that is uncertain. The V gene end was trimmed by 7 bases and the J gene end by 3 bases; junction bases not matched to a gene: 6. The CDR3 sequence is 14 residues long. CDR3 amino acids: CASNTGTSDYEQYF. The CDR3 region has the DNA TGCGCCAGCAACACCGGGACTAGCGACTACGAGCAGTACTTC.

This chain uses TRBV10-3 with TRBJ2-3; 12 nucleotides agree with TRBD1. The CDR3 runs 15 residues. Trimming cost V 4 bases and J 5 bases; bases outside gene matches: 4. Germline V gives CDR1 ENHRY, CDR2 SYGVKD. The CDR3 protein is CAISAGTGGIDTQYF. In DNA form, the CDR3 reads TGTGCCATCAGTGCCGGGACAGGGGGCATAGATACGCAGTATTTT.

The chain couples TRBV5-1 to TRBJ2-3; the match to TRBD2 covers 11 bases. J was trimmed by 4 bases and V by 2 bases; bases with no gene match: 15. The CDR3 runs to 19 residues. Per germline, CDR1 SGHRS and CDR2 YFSETQ. The CDR3 loop reads CASSFQLAGVPGVSDTQYF. In nucleotides, the CDR3 is TGCGCCAGCAGCTTTCAACTAGCGGGAGTGCCCGGGGTATCAGATACGCAGTATTTT.

The chain recombines TRBV29-1 with TRBJ2-1; TRBD2 aligns across 13 bases. The germline V gene encodes CDR1 SQVTM and CDR2 ANQGSEA. V trimming: 5 bases; J trimming: 5 bases; junction bases outside the gene matches: 12. The CDR3 is 17 residues long. The CDR3 region has the DNA TGCAGCGTTTACGGACTAGCGGGAGAAACCCCACACAATGAGCAGTTCTTC. Its translation: CSVYGLAGETPHNEQFF.

V is TRBV1 and J is TRBJ2-7; the table's D call, TRBD2, was not checked against the DNA. TRBV1 is flagged as a pseudogene. CDR3 length: 14 amino acids. The CDR3 DNA reads as TGCACCAGCAGCCGGAGAGGTCTATCCTACGAGCAGTACTTC. This encodes CTSSRRGLSYEQYF.

The genes are TRBV7-2 and TRBJ2-2, with D perhaps matching TRBD2 (5 bases). The CDR3 has 15 amino acids. Per germline, CDR1 SGHTA and CDR2 FQGNSA. Trimming pared 3 bases from V and 5 bases from J, leaving 13 bases between. CDR3 DNA: TGTGCCAGCAGCTTTGGTCGGGGTGGGACCGGGGAGCTGTTTTTT. Its translation: CASSFGRGGTGELFF.

This clone occurred a few times. The chain combines TRBV5-6 with TRBJ1-6, with 9 bases aligning to TRBD1. The trim removed 2 bases at V and 5 bases at J, leaving 2 bases unmatched. This CDR3 has 15 residues. In germline, CDR1 is SGHDT, CDR2 YYEEEE. CDR3 sequence (DNA): TGTGCCAGCAGCTTTGGGGACAGGGATAATTCACCCCTCCACTTT. This sequence encodes CASSFGDRDNSPLHF.

J is TRBJ1-2 and V is TRBV7-9, with 7 bases matching TRBD1. J gave up 4 bases and V 5 bases, and 4 bases lay outside the gene matches. The CDR3 contains 13 residues. Germline values: CDR1 SEHNR, CDR2 FQNEAQ (reference sequence). The DNA of the CDR3 is TGTGCCAGCAGCGTGGACAGGCTCTATGGCTACACCTTC. The encoded protein is CASSVDRLYGYTF.